Below, 18 T cell receptor beta chains from the same sample are listed, as sequenced in a study of metastatic and nonmetastatic thyroid tumors. No patient received treatment before thyroid surgery. MiXCR reprocessed the PCR reads for TCRdb. The profile covers over 25,000 clones, with 15% to 20% appearing a single time and about 11% taken by the ten largest. The sequencing sample was made of blood. These receptors were taken from a female donor with papillary thyroid cancer or a benign thyroid nodule (not recorded which). Some clones in this sample may be carry-over from other donors' samples.

This clone was detected ten times or more. The genes are TRBV2 and TRBJ1-1; possible D gene TRBD1, 6 bases. Germline V gene data show CDR1 as SNHLY and CDR2 as FYNNEI. The germline V and J ends were trimmed by 1 base and 0 bases, with 18 bases remaining between them. The CDR3 runs 18 residues. CDR3: CASSEERWGQRLNTEAFF. CDR3 coding DNA: TGTGCCAGCAGTGAAGAGAGGTGGGGGCAGAGATTGAACACTGAAGCTTTCTTT. Filled out from reference TRBV2 and TRBJ1-1, the complete variable domain reads EPEVTQTPSHQVTQMGQEVILRCVPISNHLYFYWYRQILGQKVEFLVSFYNNEISEKSEIFDDQFSVERPDGSNFTLKIRSTKLEDSAMYFCASSEERWGQRLNTEAFFGQGTRLTVV.

This clone was seen many times. V is TRBV19 and J is TRBJ1-4, with unresolved D. Germline CDR1 reads LNHDA; CDR2 reads SQIVND (reference sequence). The ends were cut back, 3 bases at V and 0 bases at J, with 5 bases in the middle. The CDR3 sequence is 14 residues long. The CDR3 DNA is TGTGCCAGTAGTATCGATGCAACTAATGAAAAACTGTTTTTT. It encodes CASSIDATNEKLFF.

The chain uses TRBV7-8 and TRBJ2-7, with 12 bases identical to TRBD2. V lost 5 bases, J lost 4 bases, and 6 bases stayed unmatched. The CDR3 is 15 residues long. The germline CDR1 and CDR2 sequences are SGHVS and FQNEAQ. CDR3 protein: CASSQGLAGWYEQYF. Written as DNA, the CDR3 is TGTGCCAGCAGCCAAGGACTAGCGGGATGGTACGAGCAGTACTTC.

This clone ranks as medium-sized (0.01 to 0.1%). This chain joins TRBV6-1 and TRBJ1-6; D is perhaps TRBD1 (6 bases). This CDR3 is 16 amino acids long. The V end was cut by 4 bases, the J end by 4 bases, with 14 bases between. The germline gives CDR1 MNHNS, CDR2 SASEGT. This CDR3 reads CASSGTPGAYNSPLHF. CDR3 sequence (DNA): TGTGCCAGCAGTGGGACCCCGGGGGCTTATAATTCACCCCTCCACTTT.

The rearrangement links TRBV18 to TRBJ2-7, with a possible D match to TRBD1 (7 bases). The length of the CDR3 is 12 residues. V was clipped by 6 bases and J by 5 bases, with 11 bases between them. Germline V gives CDR1 KGHSH, CDR2 LQKENI. This chain's CDR3 is CASSRGVDEQYF. The CDR3 coding sequence is TGTGCCAGCTCCAGGGGGGTTGACGAGCAGTACTTC. Full variable domain (outside the CDR3, taken from reference TRBV18 and TRBJ2-7): NAGVMQNPRHLVRRRGQEARLRCSPMKGHSHVYWYRQLPEEGLKFMVYLQKENIIDESGMPKERFSAEFPKEGPSILRIQQVVRGDSAAYFCASSRGVDEQYFGPGTRLTVT.

This clone has ten or more counts. The chain links TRBV29-1 to TRBJ2-1, with 9 bases matching TRBD2. The CDR3 is 14 residues long. Germline lookup yields CDR1 SQVTM and CDR2 ANQGSEA. After removal of 3 bases from V and 5 bases from J, the junction contained 5 bases not matched to a gene. CDR3 sequence: CSVDRLAENNEQFF. CDR3 coding DNA: TGCAGCGTTGATAGACTAGCGGAAAACAATGAGCAGTTCTTC.

This clone appeared many times. This rearrangement joins TRBV4-1 to TRBJ2-1, with 9 bases identical to TRBD2. J lost 2 bases, V lost 6 bases, and 8 bases had no gene match. The CDR3 is 16 amino acids. Germline V lookup: CDR1 MGHRA, CDR2 YSYEKL. CDR3 in amino acids: CASRPSTSGAYNEQFF. The CDR3 bases are TGCGCCAGCAGGCCTTCGACTAGCGGAGCCTACAATGAGCAGTTCTTC.

In its sample, this clone was seen a few times. A much larger clone lies a single base off, so this may be a read error. The chain links TRBV7-9 to TRBJ1-1; D is undetermined. The CDR3 spans 12 residues. Germline loops: CDR1 SEHNR, CDR2 FQNEAQ (reference sequence). CDR3: CAGSLGWAEAFF. The CDR3 DNA follows: TGTGCCGGCAGCCTGGGGTGGGCTGAAGCTTTCTTT.

This clone was observed once. DNA for the CDR3: TGTGCCAGCAGCCTCAGTCGGGACTCCTACGAGCAGTACTTC. The encoded protein is CASSLSRDSYEQYF. The chain recombines TRBV3-1 with TRBJ2-7; maybe TRBD2 (5 bases). This CDR3 spans 14 amino acids. V lost 4 bases and J 0 bases, leaving 10 bases between the germline ends. CDR1 is LGHDT, CDR2 YNNKEL, per germline (reference sequence).

V is TRBV7-8 and J is TRBJ2-1, with 7 bases identical to TRBD1. V lost 7 bases, J lost 6 bases, and 12 bases stayed unmatched. There are 15 residues in the CDR3. Germline-derived CDR1 and CDR2 are SGHVS and FQNEAQ. CDR3 protein: CASIQGLGSFNEQFF. The DNA for the CDR3 is TGTGCCAGCATACAGGGGTTGGGTTCGTTCAATGAGCAGTTCTTC.

This clone was recorded at least ten times. The chain has TRBV5-1 and TRBJ2-3; tentatively, D is TRBD1 (5 bases). The CDR3 is made up of 13 amino acids. The germline CDR1 and CDR2 sequences are SGHRS and YFSETQ. The germline V and J ends were trimmed by 0 bases and 4 bases, with 6 bases remaining between them. CDR3 DNA sequence: TGCGCCAGCAGCTTGGGGGGCGCAGATACGCAGTATTTT. It codes for CASSLGGADTQYF.

The CDR3 DNA follows: TGCGCCAGCAGTGGAGGGGCCCTGAGCACTGAAGCTTTCTTT. This sequence encodes CASSGGALSTEAFF. The chain is built from TRBV10-2 and TRBJ1-1, with D possibly TRBD1 on 5 matching bases. This CDR3 contains 14 residues. Germline CDR1 reads WSHSY; CDR2 reads SAAADI. The V and J ends lost 4 bases and 4 bases respectively, with 13 bases between them.

This clone appeared many times. This rearrangement joins TRBV2 to TRBJ2-2, with D perhaps matching TRBD2 (5 bases). V lost 0 bases to trimming and J lost 4 bases, with 12 bases between them. Germline V gives CDR1 SNHLY, CDR2 FYNNEI. The CDR3 runs 16 residues. The CDR3 DNA reads TGTGCCAGCAGTGAAGCCCGGGGTTGGGGCACCGGGGAGCTGTTTTTT. Residues: CASSEARGWGTGELFF.

V is TRBV28 and J is TRBJ1-1; a possible D gene is TRBD1 (6 bases). The germline V and J ends were trimmed by 2 bases and 11 bases, with 27 bases remaining between them. CDR3 length: 17 amino acids. Germline V gene sequence: CDR1 MDHEN, CDR2 SYDVKM. This CDR3 reads CASSLRAGVRGAHGAFF. CDR3 sequence (DNA): TGTGCCAGCAGTTTACGGGCGGGCGTCAGGGGCGCTCATGGGGCTTTCTTT.

J is TRBJ2-7 and V is TRBV30; D unclear. Germline V CDR1 and CDR2: GTSNPN, SVGIG (reference sequence). V lost 4 bases to trimming and J lost 0 bases, with 13 bases between them. CDR3 length: 14 residues. For the CDR3, the DNA is TGTGCCTGGACCCCCTTGGACGACTCCTACGAGCAGTACTTC. Protein sequence: CAWTPLDDSYEQYF.

The table lists this clone with a few counts. This sequence joins TRBV6-4 and TRBJ2-1; 12 bases are shared with TRBD2. The germline CDR1 and CDR2 sequences are MRHNA and SNTAGT. This CDR3 has 14 amino acids. Trimming cost V 9 bases and J 7 bases; bases outside gene matches: 7. This CDR3 reads CASTRTSGENEQFF. The CDR3 DNA is TGTGCCAGTACTAGGACTAGCGGGGAAAATGAGCAGTTCTTC.

This clone has at least ten counts. The rearrangement links TRBV4-1 to TRBJ1-2; D may be TRBD1 (5 bases). The CDR3 loop spans 15 amino acids. The germline V and J ends were trimmed by 3 bases and 3 bases, with 14 bases remaining between them. CDR1 and CDR2 (germline): MGHRA, YSYEKL. The CDR3 DNA is TGCGCCAGCAGCCAGGGGTCAGGGCCAGACTATGGCTACACCTTC. This codes for CASSQGSGPDYGYTF.

This clone occurred once. The chain carries TRBV6-1 and TRBJ2-7; D is unresolved. The CDR3 runs 14 residues. V dropped 11 bases and J dropped 0 bases, with 17 bases sitting between them. Germline V gene sequence: CDR1 MNHNS, CDR2 SASEGT. The DNA of the CDR3 is TGTGCCGCCCCGCCGGGCCCCTACTCCTACGAGCAGTACTTC. It codes for CAAPPGPYSYEQYF.